The clone carrying this TCR beta chain was counted at least ten times. The antigen is not known. Alongside a J-beta primer mix, a sample-barcoded 5' primer served in a second PCR lasting roughly 7 to 11 cycles. One entry per CDR3 protein results from TCRdb running MiXCR on the 5' RACE reads. The sample lists roughly 700,000 distinct CDR3 sequences, around 32% occurring once. V gave up 0 bases and J gave up 1 base, with 13 bases separating them. The CDR3 length is 16 residues. Germline V CDR1 and CDR2: SGHRS, YFSETQ. Ten milliliters of peripheral blood were drawn from each donor into EDTA-treated tubes. This sample stems from a study of blood T cells in healthy people across ages. General observations from the study: Estimates based on one million T cells were treated as lower bounds. Long-lived donors carried more naive CD4+ cells and greater diversity than aged donors.

The chain carries TRBV5-1 and TRBJ1-1; unclear D gene. This sequence originates from an elderly woman in good health. Sequenced: blood. The CDR3 is CASSLDSPRSNTEAFF. The DNA of the CDR3 is TGCGCCAGCAGCTTGGACAGCCCAAGATCGAACACTGAAGCTTTCTTT.